Here is one T cell receptor (beta chain) with its context. Assay used: immunoSEQ multiplex PCR; TCRdb lists only in-frame clones, some missing. This sample has about 360,000 clones; approximately 85% occur once, and the top ten carry 2% to 2.5%. This entry is derived from a study of blood T cell repertoires in COVID-19. The germline gives CDR1 SGHRS, CDR2 YFSETQ. The CDR3 loop spans 15 amino acids. V was pared by 7 bases and J by 1 base, with 14 bases between. The sequenced sample was PBMCs or T cells enriched from blood (not recorded which). The TCR sequence derives from a middle-aged woman with acute COVID-19. The J gene is TRBJ2-2, the V gene TRBV5-1; D gene unclear. The CDR3 protein is CASRSPRLNTGELFF. CDR3 sequence (DNA): TGCGCCAGCCGCTCACCTAGGTTGAACACCGGGGAGCTGTTTTTT.